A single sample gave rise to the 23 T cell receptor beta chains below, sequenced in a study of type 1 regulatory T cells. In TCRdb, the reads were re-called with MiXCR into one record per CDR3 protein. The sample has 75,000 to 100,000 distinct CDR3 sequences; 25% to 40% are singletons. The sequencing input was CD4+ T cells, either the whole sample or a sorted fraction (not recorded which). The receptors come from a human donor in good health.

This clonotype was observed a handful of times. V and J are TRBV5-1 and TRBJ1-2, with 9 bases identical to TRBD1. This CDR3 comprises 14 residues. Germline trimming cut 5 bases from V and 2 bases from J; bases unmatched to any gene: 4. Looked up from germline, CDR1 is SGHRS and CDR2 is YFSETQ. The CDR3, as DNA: TGCGCCAGCAGAATTGACAGGGGGAACTATGGCTACACCTTC. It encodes CASRIDRGNYGYTF.

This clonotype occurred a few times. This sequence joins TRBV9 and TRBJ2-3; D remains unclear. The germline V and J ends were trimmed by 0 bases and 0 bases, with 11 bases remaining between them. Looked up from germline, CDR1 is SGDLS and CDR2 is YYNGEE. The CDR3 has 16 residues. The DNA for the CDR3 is TGTGCCAGCAGCGTAGGCAGCGACATTAGCACAGATACGCAGTATTTT. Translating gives CASSVGSDISTDTQYF.

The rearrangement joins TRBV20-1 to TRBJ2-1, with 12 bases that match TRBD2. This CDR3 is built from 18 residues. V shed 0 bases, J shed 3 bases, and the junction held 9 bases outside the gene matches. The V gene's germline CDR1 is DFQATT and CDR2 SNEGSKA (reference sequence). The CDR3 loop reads CSARDIPSGRANYNEQFF. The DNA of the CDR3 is TGCAGTGCTAGAGATATTCCTAGCGGGAGGGCCAACTACAATGAGCAGTTCTTC.

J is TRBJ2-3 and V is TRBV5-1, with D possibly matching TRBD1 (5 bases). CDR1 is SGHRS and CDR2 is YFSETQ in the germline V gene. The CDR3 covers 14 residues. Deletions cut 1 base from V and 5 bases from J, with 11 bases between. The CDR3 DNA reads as TGCGCCAGCAGCTTGACTCAGGGTGGAGATACGCAGTATTTT. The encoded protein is CASSLTQGGDTQYF. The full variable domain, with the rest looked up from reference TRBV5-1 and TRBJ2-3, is KAGVTQTPRYLIKTRGQQVTLSCSPISGHRSVSWYQQTPGQGLQFLFEYFSETQRNKGNFPGRFSGRQFSNSRSEMNVSTLELGDSALYLCASSLTQGGDTQYFGPGTRLTVL.

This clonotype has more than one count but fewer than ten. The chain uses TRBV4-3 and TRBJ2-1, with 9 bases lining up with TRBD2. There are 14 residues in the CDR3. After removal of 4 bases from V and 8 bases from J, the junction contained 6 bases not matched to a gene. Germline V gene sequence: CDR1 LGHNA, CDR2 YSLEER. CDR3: CASSPGLAVDEQFF. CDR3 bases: TGCGCCAGCAGCCCGGGACTAGCCGTCGATGAGCAGTTCTTC.

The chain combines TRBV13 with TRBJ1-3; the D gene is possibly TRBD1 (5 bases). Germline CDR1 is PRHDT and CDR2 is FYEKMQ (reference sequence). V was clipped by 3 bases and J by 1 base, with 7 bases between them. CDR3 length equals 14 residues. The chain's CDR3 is CASSFWTSGNTIYF. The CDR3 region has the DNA TGTGCCAGCAGCTTCTGGACATCTGGAAACACCATATATTTT.

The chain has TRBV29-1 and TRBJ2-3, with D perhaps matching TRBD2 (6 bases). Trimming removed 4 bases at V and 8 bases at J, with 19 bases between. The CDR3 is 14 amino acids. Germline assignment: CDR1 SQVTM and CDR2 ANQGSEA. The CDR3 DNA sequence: TGCAGCGTTGGATCGGGAGCCTACCGCGGTACGCAGTATTTT. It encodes CSVGSGAYRGTQYF.

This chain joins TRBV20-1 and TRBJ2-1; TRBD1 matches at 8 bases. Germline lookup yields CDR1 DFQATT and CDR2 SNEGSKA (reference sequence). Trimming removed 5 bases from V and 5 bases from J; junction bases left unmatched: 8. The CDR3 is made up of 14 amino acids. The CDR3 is CSAPGGLDHNEQFF. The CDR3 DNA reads TGCAGTGCTCCAGGGGGCTTGGATCACAATGAGCAGTTCTTC.

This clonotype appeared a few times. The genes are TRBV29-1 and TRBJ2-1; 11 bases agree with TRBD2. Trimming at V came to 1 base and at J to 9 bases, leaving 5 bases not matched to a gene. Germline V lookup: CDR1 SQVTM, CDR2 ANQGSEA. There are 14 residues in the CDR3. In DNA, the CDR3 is TGCAGCGTTGAAGGGTCTCTAGCGGGAGGTGAGCAGTTCTTC. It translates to CSVEGSLAGGEQFF.

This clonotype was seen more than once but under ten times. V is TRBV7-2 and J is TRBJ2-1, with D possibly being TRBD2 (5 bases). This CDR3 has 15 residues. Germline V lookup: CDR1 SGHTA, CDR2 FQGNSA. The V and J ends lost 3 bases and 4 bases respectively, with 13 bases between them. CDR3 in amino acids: CASSFSGGRYNEQFF. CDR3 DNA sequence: TGTGCCAGCAGCTTTTCTGGCGGGCGATACAATGAGCAGTTCTTC.

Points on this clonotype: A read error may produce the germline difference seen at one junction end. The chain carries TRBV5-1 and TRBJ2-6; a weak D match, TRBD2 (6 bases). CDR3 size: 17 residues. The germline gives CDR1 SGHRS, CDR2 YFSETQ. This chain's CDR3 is CASGFSMEGSGANVLTF. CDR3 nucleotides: TGCGCCAGCGGCTTCTCCATGGAGGGGAGCGGGGCCAACGTCCTGACTTTC.

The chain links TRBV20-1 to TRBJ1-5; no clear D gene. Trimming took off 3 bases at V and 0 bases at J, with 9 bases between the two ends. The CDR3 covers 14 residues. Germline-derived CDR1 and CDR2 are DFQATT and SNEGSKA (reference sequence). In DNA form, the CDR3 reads TGCAGTGCTAGCACGCAGGCTAGCAATCAGCCCCAGCATTTT. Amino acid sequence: CSASTQASNQPQHF.

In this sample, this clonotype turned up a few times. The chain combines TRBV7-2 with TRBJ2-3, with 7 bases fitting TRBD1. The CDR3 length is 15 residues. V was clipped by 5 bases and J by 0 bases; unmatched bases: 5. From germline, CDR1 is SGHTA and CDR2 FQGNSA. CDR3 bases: TGTGCCAGCAGCCTAAAGACAGGGAGCACAGATACGCAGTATTTT. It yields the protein CASSLKTGSTDTQYF. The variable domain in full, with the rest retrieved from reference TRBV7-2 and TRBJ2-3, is GAGVSQSPSNKVTEKGKDVELRCDPISGHTALYWYRQSLGQGLEFLIYFQGNSAPDKSGLPSDRFSAERTGGSVSTLTIQRTQQEDSAVYLCASSLKTGSTDTQYFGPGTRLTVL.

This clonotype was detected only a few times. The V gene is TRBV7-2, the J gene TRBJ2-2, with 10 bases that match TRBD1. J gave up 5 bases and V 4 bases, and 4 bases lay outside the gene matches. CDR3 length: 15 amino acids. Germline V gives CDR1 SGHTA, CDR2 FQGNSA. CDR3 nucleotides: TGTGCCAGCAGCTCAAGGACAGGGGGTACCGGGGAGCTGTTTTTT. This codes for CASSSRTGGTGELFF.

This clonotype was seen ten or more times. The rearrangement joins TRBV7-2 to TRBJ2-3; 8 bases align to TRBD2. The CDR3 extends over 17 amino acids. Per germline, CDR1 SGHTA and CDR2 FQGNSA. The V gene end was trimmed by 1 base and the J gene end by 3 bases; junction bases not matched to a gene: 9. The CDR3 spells CASSLVGFGGRTDTQYF. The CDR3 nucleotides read TGTGCCAGCAGCTTAGTTGGGTTTGGCGGGAGGACAGATACGCAGTATTTT. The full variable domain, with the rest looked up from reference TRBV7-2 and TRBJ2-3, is GAGVSQSPSNKVTEKGKDVELRCDPISGHTALYWYRQSLGQGLEFLIYFQGNSAPDKSGLPSDRFSAERTGGSVSTLTIQRTQQEDSAVYLCASSLVGFGGRTDTQYFGPGTRLTVL.

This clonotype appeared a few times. DNA of the CDR3: TGTGCCAGCAGCGTACAGGGATTGCAAGAGACCCAGTACTTC. Encoded protein: CASSVQGLQETQYF. The chain carries TRBV7-3 and TRBJ2-5; the D gene is possibly TRBD1 (6 bases). The ends were cut back, 5 bases at V and 2 bases at J, with 12 bases in the middle. CDR1 is SGHTA, CDR2 FQGTGA, per germline. CDR3 length: 14 residues.

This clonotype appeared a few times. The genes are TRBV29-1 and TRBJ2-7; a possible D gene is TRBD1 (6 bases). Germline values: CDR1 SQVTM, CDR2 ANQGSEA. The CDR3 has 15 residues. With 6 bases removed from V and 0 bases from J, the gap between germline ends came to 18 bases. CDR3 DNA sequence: TGCAGCGTCCAGGGGTCTGCTGCAAGCTCCTACGAGCAGTACTTC. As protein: CSVQGSAASSYEQYF.

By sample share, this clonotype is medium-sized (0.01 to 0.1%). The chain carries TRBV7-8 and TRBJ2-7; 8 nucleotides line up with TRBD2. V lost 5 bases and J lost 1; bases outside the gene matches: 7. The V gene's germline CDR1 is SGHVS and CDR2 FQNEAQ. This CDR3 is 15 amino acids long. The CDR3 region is CASSRSGSGSYEQYF. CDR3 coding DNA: TGTGCCAGCAGCCGAAGCGGGAGCGGGTCCTACGAGCAGTACTTC. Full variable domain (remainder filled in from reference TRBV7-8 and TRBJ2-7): GAGVSQSPRYKVAKRGQDVALRCDPISGHVSLFWYQQALGQGPEFLTYFQNEAQLDKSGLPSDRFFAERPEGSVSTLKIQRTQQEDSAVYLCASSRSGSGSYEQYFGPGTRLTVT.

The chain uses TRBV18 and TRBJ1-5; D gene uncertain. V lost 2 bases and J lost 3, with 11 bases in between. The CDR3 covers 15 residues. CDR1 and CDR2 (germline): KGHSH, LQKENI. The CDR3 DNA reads TGTGCCAGCTCACCAGGGCGGGAACTCAATCAGCCCCAGCATTTT. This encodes CASSPGRELNQPQHF.

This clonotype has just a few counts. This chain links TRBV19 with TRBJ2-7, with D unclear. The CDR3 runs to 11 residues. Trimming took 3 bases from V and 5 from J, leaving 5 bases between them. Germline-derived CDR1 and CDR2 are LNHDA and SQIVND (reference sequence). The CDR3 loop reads CASSISDEQYF. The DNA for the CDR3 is TGTGCCAGTAGTATTTCAGACGAGCAGTACTTC.

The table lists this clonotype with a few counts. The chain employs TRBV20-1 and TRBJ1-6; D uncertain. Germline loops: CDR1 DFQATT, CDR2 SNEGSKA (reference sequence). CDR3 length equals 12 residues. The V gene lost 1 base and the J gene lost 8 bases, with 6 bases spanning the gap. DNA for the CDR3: TGCAGTGCTAGAGTAGCGGATTCACCCCTCCACTTT. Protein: CSARVADSPLHF.

CDR3 coding DNA: TGCAGTGCCGGCATCGGACAGAAGAACACCGGGGAGCTGTTTTTT. Protein sequence: CSAGIGQKNTGELFF. The rearrangement uses TRBV20-1 and TRBJ2-2; possibly TRBD1 for D (6 bases). The CDR3 is 15 amino acids. Germline V CDR1 and CDR2: DFQATT, SNEGSKA (reference sequence). Trimming cost V 6 bases and J 1 base, with 15 bases left between them.

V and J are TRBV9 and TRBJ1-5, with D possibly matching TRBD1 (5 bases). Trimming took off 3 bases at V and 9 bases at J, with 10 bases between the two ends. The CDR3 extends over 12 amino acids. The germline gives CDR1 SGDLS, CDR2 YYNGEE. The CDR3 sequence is CASSGDFGPQHF. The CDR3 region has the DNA TGTGCCAGCAGCGGGGACTTTGGGCCCCAGCATTTT.